These 21 T cell receptor beta chains originate from one sample sequenced in a study of blood T cells in healthy people across ages. A sample-barcoded 5' primer and a J-beta primer mix were used in a second PCR of roughly 7 to 12 cycles. TCRdb itself ran the 5' RACE reads through MiXCR, one entry per CDR3 protein. The data show around 1,000,000 distinct CDR3 sequences, about 25% seen once. These data were also filed under a second study, of T cells of mothers and their children.

What was sequenced was blood. Receptors originate from a girl aged 2-10 years in good health.

This clonotype occurred a few times. The junction and the germline gene differ at one end; a read error may be behind it. The chain couples TRBV18 to TRBJ2-1, with 9 bases matching TRBD2. Germline V gene sequence: CDR1 KGHSH, CDR2 LQKENI. The CDR3 runs 15 residues. CDR3: CASLPGSGRYNEQFF. CDR3 nucleotides: TGTGCCAGCTTACCAGGGAGCGGGAGGTACAATGAGCAGTTCTTC.

The chain combines TRBV6-2 or TRBV6-3 with TRBJ2-7, with a tentative D call TRBD1 (6 bases). Trimming shortened V by 4 bases and J by 5 bases, and 21 bases separated the two germline ends. The CDR3 consists of 16 residues. CDR1 is MNHEY and CDR2 is SVGEGT in the germline V gene. CDR3 region: CASSSPRGMPIDEQYF. As DNA, the CDR3 is TGTGCCAGCAGTTCCCCTAGGGGGATGCCCATCGACGAGCAGTACTTC.

In this sample, this clonotype turned up a few times. This chain uses TRBV27 with TRBJ2-1; the D is unclear. This CDR3 is 14 amino acids long. The germline V and J ends were trimmed by 3 bases and 5 bases, with 11 bases remaining between them. Germline V gene lookup returns CDR1 MNHEY and CDR2 SMNVEV (reference sequence). Here the CDR3 DNA reads TGTGCCAGCAGTTTGGGTGGAGACCACAATGAGCAGTTCTTC. Protein sequence: CASSLGGDHNEQFF.

The gene calls are TRBV24-1 and TRBJ2-1, with 9 positions matching TRBD1. The CDR3 contains 18 residues. In germline, CDR1 is KGHDR, CDR2 SFDVKD. V dropped 3 bases and J dropped 4; count of bases not matched to a gene: 12. The CDR3: CATSDPQGETGGYNEQFF. CDR3 DNA: TGTGCCACCAGTGATCCGCAGGGAGAGACAGGGGGTTACAATGAGCAGTTCTTC.

This clonotype was observed once. V is TRBV7-2 and J is TRBJ2-3; 10 bases agree with TRBD2. V lost 6 bases, J lost 6 bases, and 18 bases stayed unmatched. Germline loops: CDR1 SGHTA, CDR2 FQGNSA. CDR3 length: 18 residues. CDR3 loop: CASSWATSGDGLGDTQYF. The CDR3 region has the DNA TGTGCCAGCAGTTGGGCCACTAGCGGGGATGGCTTGGGGGATACGCAGTATTTT.

The chain recombines TRBV29-1 with TRBJ2-1, with 10 bases lining up with TRBD1. Germline CDR1 reads SQVTM; CDR2 reads ANQGSEA. This CDR3 is 16 amino acids long. With V trimmed by 7 bases and J by 8 bases, 17 bases remained unmatched. As DNA, the CDR3 is TGCAGCGCAGAAGCACCGACAGGGGGCTTTAAGGATGAGCAGTTCTTC. Protein product: CSAEAPTGGFKDEQFF.

This chain connects TRBV29-1 to TRBJ2-7; tentatively, D is TRBD1 or TRBD2 (6 bases each). The V gene lost 6 bases and the J gene lost 3 bases, with 15 bases spanning the gap. This CDR3 has 13 residues. The V gene's germline CDR1 is SQVTM and CDR2 ANQGSEA. CDR3 bases: TGCAGCGTCGAGGGGGGTGACCTCTACGAGCAGTACTTC. Amino acids: CSVEGGDLYEQYF.

In its sample, this clonotype was seen a few times. The J gene is TRBJ1-5, the V gene TRBV2, with D unclear. The CDR3 has 13 amino acids. Trimming shortened V by 3 bases and J by 5 bases, and 8 bases separated the two germline ends. Germline values: CDR1 SNHLY, CDR2 FYNNEI. CDR3 region: CASSDPPDQPQHF. The CDR3 DNA follows: TGTGCCAGCAGTGATCCCCCCGATCAGCCCCAGCATTTT. Combining the CDR3 with reference TRBV2 and TRBJ1-5 gives the whole variable domain EPEVTQTPSHQVTQMGQEVILRCVPISNHLYFYWYRQILGQKVEFLVSFYNNEISEKSEIFDDQFSVERPDGSNFTLKIRSTKLEDSAMYFCASSDPPDQPQHFGDGTRLSIL.

This clonotype was counted between two and nine times. The rearrangement joins TRBV28 to TRBJ2-5; D remains unclear. The V and J ends lost 3 bases and 0 bases respectively, with 8 bases between them. Germline CDR1 reads MDHEN; CDR2 reads SYDVKM. There are 14 residues in the CDR3. The DNA of the CDR3 is TGTGCCAGCAGTTTCACACTGTACCAAGAGACCCAGTACTTC. Translated, it gives CASSFTLYQETQYF.

The chain has TRBV7-9 and TRBJ2-5; 7 bases line up with TRBD2. CDR1 SEHNR and CDR2 FQNEAQ come from the germline V gene (reference sequence). The trim removed 5 bases at V and 5 bases at J, leaving 11 bases unmatched. This CDR3 spans 15 amino acids. The CDR3 protein is CASSSVGGGRETQYF. The DNA of the CDR3 is TGTGCCAGCAGCAGCGTGGGGGGGGGACGTGAGACCCAGTACTTC. Looking up the rest from reference TRBV7-9 and TRBJ2-5 gives the full variable domain: DTGVSQNPRHKITKRGQNVTFRCDPISEHNRLYWYRQTLGQGPEFLTYFQNEAQLEKSRLLSDRFSAERPKGSFSTLEIQRTEQGDSAMYLCASSSVGGGRETQYFGPGTRLLVL.

This clonotype was counted only a few times. J is TRBJ2-5 and V is TRBV4-3; D unclear. The CDR3 runs 15 residues. CDR1 LGHNA and CDR2 YSLEER come from the germline V gene. V dropped 3 bases and J dropped 4 bases, with 15 bases sitting between them. CDR3: CASSQGIGQSETQYF. CDR3 DNA: TGCGCCAGCAGCCAGGGGATCGGGCAGTCAGAGACCCAGTACTTC.

The chain is built from TRBV29-1 and TRBJ2-7; 7 bases agree with TRBD1. Trimming removed 7 bases from V and 3 bases from J; junction bases left unmatched: 9. Germline V lookup: CDR1 SQVTM, CDR2 ANQGSEA. CDR3 length equals 13 residues. The chain's CDR3 is CSAFRDSDYEQYF. CDR3 in DNA: TGCAGCGCTTTCCGGGACAGCGACTACGAGCAGTACTTC.

This clonotype turned up a few times. The chain recombines TRBV28 with TRBJ2-5; TRBD1 matches 8 bases. Losses at the gene ends were 6 bases for V and 7 bases for J; bases not matched to a gene: 7. Looked up from germline, CDR1 is MDHEN and CDR2 is SYDVKM. This CDR3 spans 13 amino acids. The CDR3 region has the DNA TGTGCCAGCAGATTACAGGGGGACGCGACCCAGTACTTC. The encoded protein is CASRLQGDATQYF.

V usage is TRBV11-1 and J usage is TRBJ1-3; 11 nucleotides align to TRBD1. The CDR3 loop spans 16 amino acids. Trimming removed 5 bases from V and 3 bases from J; junction bases left unmatched: 6. Germline values: CDR1 SGHAT, CDR2 FQDESV (reference sequence). The CDR3 protein is CASSRGQGAYGNTIYF. CDR3 coding DNA: TGTGCCAGCAGCCGAGGACAGGGGGCGTATGGAAACACCATATATTTT.

This chain uses TRBV19 with TRBJ1-1; D is unresolved. The V and J ends lost 5 bases and 2 bases respectively, with 15 bases between them. The CDR3 runs to 15 residues. CDR1 and CDR2 (germline): LNHDA, SQIVND (reference sequence). The CDR3 spells CASSLDWVSNTEAFF. The CDR3 DNA reads TGTGCCAGTAGTCTCGATTGGGTTTCCAACACTGAAGCTTTCTTT. Using reference TRBV19 and TRBJ1-1 for the parts outside the CDR3, the full variable domain is DGGITQSPKYLFRKEGQNVTLSCEQNLNHDAMYWYRQDPGQGLRLIYYSQIVNDFQKGDIAEGYSVSREKKESFPLTVTSAQKNPTAFYLCASSLDWVSNTEAFFGQGTRLTVV.

This chain uses TRBV4-1 with TRBJ2-2, with D perhaps matching TRBD2 (6 bases). In germline, CDR1 is MGHRA, CDR2 YSYEKL. The CDR3 is 12 residues long. Trimming pared 7 bases from V and 13 bases from J, leaving 16 bases between. The CDR3 is CASIGPAGVLFF. The CDR3 DNA is TGCGCCAGCATTGGGCCAGCGGGCGTGCTGTTTTTT.

The chain recombines TRBV7-9 with TRBJ2-1; 14 bases are shared with TRBD2. This CDR3 region has 18 residues. Germline-derived CDR1 and CDR2 are SEHNR and FQNEAQ (reference sequence). J lost 1 base, V lost 3 bases, and 5 bases had no gene match. CDR3: CASSFGLAGGASYNEQFF. CDR3 coding DNA: TGTGCCAGCAGCTTCGGACTAGCGGGGGGCGCATCCTACAATGAGCAGTTCTTC.

This clonotype was observed a few times. The chain recombines TRBV29-1 with TRBJ2-1; D is unresolved. From germline, CDR1 is SQVTM and CDR2 ANQGSEA. The CDR3 sequence is 9 residues long. V lost 4 bases and J 15 bases, leaving 10 bases between the germline ends. CDR3 in amino acids: CSVAPSGFF. CDR3 DNA: TGCAGCGTTGCCCCGTCAGGGTTCTTC.

This clonotype came up a few times. The rearrangement joins TRBV5-1 to TRBJ1-2; possibly TRBD1 for D (6 bases). Trimming removed 7 bases from V and 7 bases from J, with 20 bases in between. CDR1 is SGHRS, CDR2 YFSETQ, per germline. The CDR3 consists of 14 residues. The CDR3 nucleotides read TGCGCCAGCTCTTACGCAGGGGAAGGATCTGGCTACACCTTC. It encodes CASSYAGEGSGYTF.

The chain carries TRBV7-3 and TRBJ2-1; D unresolved. The CDR3 covers 15 residues. With 4 bases removed from V and 2 bases from J, the gap between germline ends came to 12 bases. CDR1 and CDR2 from the germline V gene are SGHTA and FQGTGA. CDR3 residues: CASSYLGGTYNEQFF. The CDR3 DNA reads TGTGCCAGCAGCTATTTGGGTGGGACCTACAATGAGCAGTTCTTC.

This clonotype was detected a few times. The rearrangement joins TRBV20-1 to TRBJ2-3; D not certain. The CDR3 extends over 13 amino acids. Per the germline V gene, CDR1 is DFQATT and CDR2 is SNEGSKA (reference sequence). Trimming removed 3 bases from V and 2 bases from J, with 9 bases in between. CDR3 sequence: CSARVPNTDTQYF. The CDR3, as DNA: TGCAGTGCTAGGGTTCCGAACACAGATACGCAGTATTTT.